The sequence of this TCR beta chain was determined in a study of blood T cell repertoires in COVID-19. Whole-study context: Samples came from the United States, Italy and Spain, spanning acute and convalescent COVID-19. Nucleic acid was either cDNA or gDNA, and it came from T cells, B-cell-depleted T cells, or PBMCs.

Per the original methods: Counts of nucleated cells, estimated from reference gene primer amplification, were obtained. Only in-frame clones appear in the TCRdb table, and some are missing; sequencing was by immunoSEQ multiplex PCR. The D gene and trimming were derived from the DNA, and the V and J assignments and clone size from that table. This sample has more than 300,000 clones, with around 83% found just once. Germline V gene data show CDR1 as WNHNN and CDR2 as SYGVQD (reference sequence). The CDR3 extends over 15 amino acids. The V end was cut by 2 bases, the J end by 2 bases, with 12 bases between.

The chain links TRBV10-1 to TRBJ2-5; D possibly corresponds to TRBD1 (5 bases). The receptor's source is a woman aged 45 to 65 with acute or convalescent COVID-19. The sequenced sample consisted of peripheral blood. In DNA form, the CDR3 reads TGCGCCAGCAGTGAGGGGGCGGCCGAACAAGAGACCCAGTACTTC. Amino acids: CASSEGAAEQETQYF.